This entry lists 14 T cell receptor beta chains sequenced from one sample in a study of cytomegalovirus exposure and HLA in healthy donors. Researchers ran the PCR with 60 Vbeta and 13 Jbeta primers. The repertoire was sequenced with immunoSEQ multiplex PCR; TCRdb's copy has only in-frame clones and lacks some. The profile covers roughly 170,000 clones, with 82% appearing a single time and approximately 1.6% taken by the ten largest. Specimen: PBMCs. The receptors stem from a male donor in good health and CMV-seronegative.

V is TRBV6-4 and J is TRBJ2-1; D is possibly TRBD2 (5 bases). Per the germline V gene, CDR1 is MRHNA and CDR2 is SNTAGT. The CDR3 is 13 residues long. V shed 5 bases and J shed 3 bases, with 8 bases lying between them. CDR3 coding DNA: TGTGCCAGCAGTCGAGGGATCTACAATGAGCAGTTCTTC. Translating it yields CASSRGIYNEQFF.

This chain links TRBV6-4 with TRBJ2-3; 12 bases match TRBD2. Unmatched junction bases numbered 7, after V lost 0 bases and J lost 3 bases. Germline-derived CDR1 and CDR2 are MRHNA and SNTAGT. This CDR3 region has 18 residues. This CDR3 is CASSDSTEGTSGTDTQYF. The DNA of the CDR3 is TGTGCCAGCAGTGACTCAACCGAGGGGACTAGCGGGACAGATACGCAGTATTTT.

The chain links TRBV27 to TRBJ2-6; no reliable D call. V lost 11 bases and J lost 1, with 18 bases in between. This CDR3 spans 16 amino acids. The germline gives CDR1 MNHEY, CDR2 SMNVEV (reference sequence). In nucleotides, the CDR3 is TGTGCCGAAGTGGCGGCACCTAAATCTGGGGCCAACGTCCTGACTTTC. It specifies CAEVAAPKSGANVLTF.

The V gene is TRBV7-2, the J gene TRBJ2-1, with TRBD1 as a possible D gene (6 bases). The germline V gene has CDR1 SGHTA and CDR2 FQGNSA. The V end lost 7 bases, the J end lost 4 bases, and 11 bases lay between the germline ends. The CDR3 runs 13 residues. CDR3 region: CASKRDNYNEQFF. The CDR3 DNA reads TGTGCCAGCAAAAGGGACAATTACAATGAGCAGTTCTTC.

This clone was counted only a few times. This chain uses TRBV4-1 with TRBJ1-1, with 7 bases fitting TRBD1. The CDR3 totals 17 residues. V was clipped by 3 bases and J by 1 base; unmatched bases: 11. Per the germline V gene, CDR1 is MGHRA and CDR2 is YSYEKL. The CDR3 spells CASSQQRGQVQNTEAFF. CDR3 sequence (DNA): TGCGCCAGCAGCCAGCAAAGAGGACAGGTGCAGAACACTGAAGCTTTCTTT.

The rearrangement links TRBV5-4 to TRBJ1-4; possibly TRBD1 for D (6 bases). The CDR3 is 15 amino acids. The germline gives CDR1 SGHNT, CDR2 YYREEE (reference sequence). V lost 3 bases and J 5 bases, leaving 14 bases between the germline ends. The DNA of the CDR3 is TGTGCCAGCAGCTCCAATGACAGGTTCAATGAAAAACTGTTTTTT. Amino acid sequence: CASSSNDRFNEKLFF.

This sequence joins TRBV7-7 and TRBJ1-5, with 12 positions matching TRBD1. Per germline, CDR1 SSHAT and CDR2 FNYEAQ (reference sequence). The CDR3 is 14 residues long. Losses at the gene ends were 5 bases for V and 6 bases for J; bases not matched to a gene: 2. CDR3: CASSRDRGLQPQHF. The DNA for the CDR3 is TGTGCCAGCAGCCGGGACAGGGGGCTTCAGCCCCAGCATTTT.

The J gene is TRBJ2-5, the V gene TRBV18, with 10 bases fitting TRBD1. The CDR3 length is 16 residues. Germline CDR1 and CDR2: KGHSH and LQKENI. V was clipped by 0 bases and J by 5 bases; unmatched bases: 6. CDR3 DNA: TGTGCCAGCTCACCACCCGGGACAGGGGTGGTCGAGACCCAGTACTTC. This encodes CASSPPGTGVVETQYF.

This clone came up a few times. This chain links TRBV25-1 with TRBJ2-5, with 8 bases lining up with TRBD2. This CDR3 region has 14 residues. Germline V gene data show CDR1 as MGHDK and CDR2 as SYGVNS. V gave up 3 bases and J gave up 1 base; unmatched junction bases: 1. The CDR3 bases are TGTGCCAGCAGTGATAGCGGGGCCCAAGAGACCCAGTACTTC. It encodes CASSDSGAQETQYF.

This rearrangement joins TRBV30 to TRBJ1-4; TRBD1 matches 7 bases. Trimming at V came to 5 bases and at J to 5 bases, leaving 8 bases not matched to a gene. CDR3 size: 14 residues. Looked up from germline, CDR1 is GTSNPN and CDR2 is SVGIG (reference sequence). The CDR3, as DNA: TGTGCCTGGGGGCCGGGACAGATCAATGAAAAACTGTTTTTT. Protein: CAWGPGQINEKLFF.

Only a few counts were recorded for this clone. The CDR3 nucleotides read TGTGCCAGCAGCTTAGATTTAGTTGAGACCCAGTACTTC. It codes for CASSLDLVETQYF. The rearrangement uses TRBV11-2 and TRBJ2-5, with D hard to call. The CDR3 loop spans 13 amino acids. Germline CDR1 reads SGHAT; CDR2 reads FQNNGV. The V end lost 0 bases, the J end lost 5 bases, and 7 bases lay between the germline ends.

This clone has only a few counts. J is TRBJ1-1 and V is TRBV12-5, with D possibly matching TRBD1 (6 bases). This CDR3 has 15 amino acids. Germline-derived CDR1 and CDR2 are LGHNT and FRNRAP. Trimming cost V 9 bases and J 4 bases, with 21 bases left between them. DNA for the CDR3: TGTGCTAGCTCCTCGGGGGGGCACCCACCCACTGAAGCTTTCTTT. Encoded protein: CASSSGGHPPTEAFF.

The chain employs TRBV4-3 and TRBJ2-7, with TRBD1 identical over 8 bases. This CDR3 region has 13 residues. Unmatched junction bases numbered 1, after V lost 0 bases and J lost 6 bases. The germline V gene encodes CDR1 LGHNA and CDR2 YSLEER. The CDR3 is CASSQDTGGEQYF. CDR3 DNA sequence: TGCGCCAGCAGCCAAGACACAGGGGGCGAGCAGTACTTC.

The gene calls are TRBV5-4 and TRBJ1-6; D possibly corresponds to TRBD1 (6 bases). CDR1 is SGHNT, CDR2 YYREEE, per germline (reference sequence). The V end was cut by 4 bases, the J end by 7 bases, with 15 bases between. The CDR3 has 15 amino acids. CDR3 in amino acids: CASSPRGGGNSPLHF. The CDR3, as DNA: TGTGCCAGCAGCCCCCGTGGGGGCGGGAATTCACCCCTCCACTTT.